The 8 T cell receptor beta chains presented below share a single source sample, sequenced in a study of identical twins. TCRdb passed the 5' RACE reads through MiXCR, listing each CDR3 protein once. The sample includes 350,000 or so distinct CDR3 sequences, around 9% of them seen just once. Sequenced material: naive T cells sorted from blood. Receptors originate from a woman aged 45-60 years in good health.

This clonotype was seen a few times. The V call is TRBV6-1, the J call TRBJ2-7, with 9 bases aligning to TRBD1. The trim removed 6 bases at V and 1 base at J, leaving 7 bases unmatched. Germline V gene sequence: CDR1 MNHNS, CDR2 SASEGT. The CDR3 runs to 15 residues. CDR3 region: CASRSQGAPSYEQYF. The DNA for the CDR3 is TGTGCCAGCAGATCACAGGGGGCCCCTTCCTACGAGCAGTACTTC.

The rearrangement links TRBV20-1 to TRBJ2-1, with 12 bases fitting TRBD2. This CDR3 spans 17 amino acids. J gave up 1 base and V 2 bases, and 6 bases lay outside the gene matches. Germline V gene sequence: CDR1 DFQATT, CDR2 SNEGSKA (reference sequence). The CDR3 reads CSARPGLAGRSYNEQFF. In nucleotides, the CDR3 is TGCAGTGCTAGACCGGGACTAGCGGGTAGATCCTACAATGAGCAGTTCTTC.

This clonotype was counted many times. The chain employs TRBV29-1 and TRBJ1-2; D perhaps matches TRBD1 (5 bases). The germline V and J ends were trimmed by 3 bases and 5 bases, with 13 bases remaining between them. Looked up from germline, CDR1 is SQVTM and CDR2 is ANQGSEA. This CDR3 is 13 amino acids long. The CDR3 DNA reads as TGCAGCGTTGATCGGCAGGGAGGGTATGGCTACACCTTC. It specifies CSVDRQGGYGYTF.

J is TRBJ2-5 and V is TRBV11-3; unclear D gene. V was trimmed by 4 bases and J by 1 base, leaving 10 bases between them. This CDR3 contains 14 residues. Germline V gene lookup returns CDR1 SGHNT and CDR2 YENEEA. The CDR3 protein is CASSSSWGQETQYF. In DNA form, the CDR3 reads TGTGCCAGCAGCTCCTCGTGGGGCCAAGAGACCCAGTACTTC.

The V call is TRBV3-1, the J call TRBJ2-7; 10 bases align to TRBD2. V dropped 4 bases and J dropped 6; count of bases not matched to a gene: 12. Germline V gene lookup returns CDR1 LGHDT and CDR2 YNNKEL (reference sequence). The CDR3 sequence is 16 residues long. CDR3 sequence reads: CASSRVSGRAPLEQYV. The CDR3 DNA reads as TGTGCCAGCAGCCGTGTAAGCGGGAGGGCCCCCCTCGAGCAGTACGTC.

This clonotype showed up many times. V and J are TRBV5-1 and TRBJ2-2; D unresolved. The CDR3 spans 14 residues. Trimming pared 1 base from V and 8 bases from J, leaving 12 bases between. Germline V CDR1 and CDR2: SGHRS, YFSETQ. The CDR3 DNA sequence: TGCGCCAGCAGCTTGAGCCGGGCACCAGGGGAGCTGTTTTTT. It specifies CASSLSRAPGELFF.

This clonotype was counted ten times or more. The V call is TRBV20-1, the J call TRBJ2-1, with TRBD2 as a possible D gene (5 bases). Germline CDR1 DFQATT, CDR2 SNEGSKA (reference sequence). The CDR3 contains 14 residues. Trimming shortened V by 1 base and J by 6 bases, and 13 bases separated the two germline ends. CDR3 in DNA: TGCAGTGCTAGAGCTTCCCAGCGGACCAATGAGCAGTTCTTC. It is translated as CSARASQRTNEQFF.

This chain connects TRBV4-1 to TRBJ2-5; 9 bases fit TRBD2. The CDR3 has 15 residues. V shed 6 bases, J shed 5 bases, and the junction held 10 bases outside the gene matches. From germline, CDR1 is MGHRA and CDR2 YSYEKL. The CDR3 region has the DNA TGCGCCAGCAGTCCTAATAGCGGGAGCAGGGAGACCCAGTACTTC. It translates to CASSPNSGSRETQYF.